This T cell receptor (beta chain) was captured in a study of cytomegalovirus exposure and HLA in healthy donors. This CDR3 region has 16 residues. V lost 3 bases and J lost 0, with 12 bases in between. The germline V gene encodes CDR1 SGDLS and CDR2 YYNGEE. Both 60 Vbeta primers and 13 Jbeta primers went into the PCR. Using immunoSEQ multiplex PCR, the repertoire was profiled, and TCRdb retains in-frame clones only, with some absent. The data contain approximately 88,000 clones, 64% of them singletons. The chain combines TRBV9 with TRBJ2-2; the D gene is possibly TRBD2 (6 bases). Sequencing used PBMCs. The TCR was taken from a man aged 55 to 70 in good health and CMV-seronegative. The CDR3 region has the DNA TGTGCCAGCAGCGCCGAGACGGGAGCGAACACCGGGGAGCTGTTTTTT. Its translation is CASSAETGANTGELFF.